This T cell receptor (beta chain) was found in a study of CD8+ T cells in alopecia areata. Study-level points and caveats: Lesional scalp, especially alopecia totalis/universalis, showed higher clonality than normal scalp. Relative to mice, TCR sharing across patients was less clear, a difference possibly HLA-related.

cDNA serving as the sequencing template came from extracted, reverse transcribed RNA. The table came from immunoSEQ multiplex PCR; TCRdb's copy has only in-frame clones and leaves some out. The sample yields about 270,000 clones, about 60% seen once. Germline V gene sequence: CDR1 LNHNV, CDR2 YYDKDF (reference sequence). The V end was cut by 4 bases, the J end by 8 bases, with 11 bases between. The CDR3 is 12 residues long. Noted treatment: oral pan-JAK inhibitor, 5-10 mg twice daily. Alopecia areata patients gave lesional scalp punch biopsies and peripheral blood samples. Sorting of CD4+ and CD8+ T cells was performed on PBMCs. A note on this clone: Its antigen is not known.

J is TRBJ1-2 and V is TRBV15, with D tentatively TRBD1 (5 bases). This clonotype was obtained from a human donor with alopecia areata. The sequences come from CD4+ T cells sorted from blood, collected around week 52, from a patient treated with tofacitinib. The CDR3 is CATSTPEGGYTF. For the CDR3, the DNA is TGTGCCACCAGCACCCCAGAGGGGGGCTACACCTTC. The full variable domain, with the rest looked up from reference TRBV15 and TRBJ1-2, is DAMVIQNPRYQVTQFGKPVTLSCSQTLNHNVMYWYQQKSSQAPKLLFHYYDKDFNNEADTPDNFQSRRPNTSFCFLDIRSPGLGDTAMYLCATSTPEGGYTFGSGTRLTVV.